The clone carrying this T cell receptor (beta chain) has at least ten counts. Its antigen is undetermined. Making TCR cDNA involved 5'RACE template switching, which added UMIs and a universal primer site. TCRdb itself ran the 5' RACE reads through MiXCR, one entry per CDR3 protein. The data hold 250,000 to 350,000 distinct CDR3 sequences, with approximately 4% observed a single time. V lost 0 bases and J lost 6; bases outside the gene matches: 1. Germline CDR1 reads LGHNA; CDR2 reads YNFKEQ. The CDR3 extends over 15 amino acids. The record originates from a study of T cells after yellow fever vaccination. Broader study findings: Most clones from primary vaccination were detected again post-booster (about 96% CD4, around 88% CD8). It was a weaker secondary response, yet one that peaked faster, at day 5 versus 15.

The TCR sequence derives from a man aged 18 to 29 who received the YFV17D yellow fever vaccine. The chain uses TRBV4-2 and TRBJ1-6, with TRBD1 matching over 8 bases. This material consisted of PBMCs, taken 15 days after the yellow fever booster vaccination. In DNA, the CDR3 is TGTGCCAGCAGCCAAGAAGACAGGGGTAATTCACCCCTCCACTTT. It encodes CASSQEDRGNSPLHF.